One and the same sample provided the 13 T cell receptor beta chains below, sequenced in a study of blood T cell repertoires in COVID-19. The method was immunoSEQ multiplex PCR; TCRdb's version includes in-frame clones alone and lacks a portion of them. This sample has 220,000 or so clones; around nine tenths occur once, and the top ten carry roughly 15%. Specimen: PBMCs or T cells enriched from blood (not recorded which). The receptors here all came from a woman aged 45 to 65 with acute COVID-19.

V usage is TRBV7-2 and J usage is TRBJ2-1; TRBD2 matches 14 bases. Germline CDR1 is SGHTA and CDR2 is FQGNSA. The CDR3 runs 13 residues. The junction had 1 base not matched to a gene; V was cut back by 5 bases and J by 10 bases. The CDR3 loop is CASSRTSGREQFF. The CDR3 coding sequence is TGTGCCAGCAGCCGGACTAGCGGGAGGGAGCAGTTCTTC. The full variable domain, its missing parts supplied by reference TRBV7-2 and TRBJ2-1, is GAGVSQSPSNKVTEKGKDVELRCDPISGHTALYWYRQSLGQGLEFLIYFQGNSAPDKSGLPSDRFSAERTGGSVSTLTIQRTQQEDSAVYLCASSRTSGREQFFGPGTRLTVL.

The chain links TRBV11-2 to TRBJ2-7; D gene unclear. V lost 3 bases, J lost 7 bases, and 10 bases lay in between. This CDR3 comprises 12 residues. CDR1 and CDR2 (germline): SGHAT, FQNNGV. The CDR3 spells CASSFRVGEQYF. As DNA, the CDR3 is TGTGCCAGCAGCTTCCGGGTTGGGGAGCAGTACTTC.

The chain has TRBV7-8 and TRBJ2-2; unclear D gene. Germline assignment: CDR1 SGHVS and CDR2 FQNEAQ. CDR3 size: 15 residues. V was pared by 1 base and J by 1 base, with 7 bases between. The CDR3 DNA reads as TGTGCCAGCAGCTTAGAGGCAGGGAACACCGGGGAGCTGTTTTTT. This translates into CASSLEAGNTGELFF.

The V and J genes are TRBV4-2 and TRBJ1-2; possible D gene TRBD1, 6 bases. The CDR3 has 16 amino acids. Germline values: CDR1 LGHNA, CDR2 YNFKEQ. V gave up 2 bases and J gave up 2 bases, with 15 bases separating them. As DNA, the CDR3 is TGTGCCAGCAGCCAAAGATCGGGACACGGAAACTATGGCTACACCTTC. Protein sequence: CASSQRSGHGNYGYTF.

The chain's CDR3 is CASRLRLAGGDEQFF. The CDR3 DNA is TGTGCCAGCAGACTACGACTAGCGGGAGGGGATGAGCAGTTCTTC. The chain uses TRBV28 and TRBJ2-1, with TRBD2 matching 14 bases. The CDR3 loop spans 15 amino acids. The V and J ends lost 6 bases and 8 bases, in that order; junction bases with no gene match: 6. Germline V gene lookup returns CDR1 MDHEN and CDR2 SYDVKM.

V gene TRBV7-3 combines with J gene TRBJ1-1; 10 bases align to TRBD1. The CDR3 is 14 amino acids. CDR1 and CDR2 (germline): SGHTA, FQGTGA. The J segment lost 7 bases and the V segment lost 5 bases, leaving 7 bases of the junction unmatched. In DNA, the CDR3 is TGTGCCAGCAGCCCGCCTGGACAGGGGGGTGAAGCTTTCTTT. Protein sequence: CASSPPGQGGEAFF.

The chain joins TRBV3-1 (or the pseudogene TRBV3-2) to TRBJ2-5, with a possible D match to TRBD2 (6 bases). V was trimmed by 4 bases and J by 0 bases, leaving 15 bases between them. The CDR3 spans 16 residues. Germline V gives CDR1 LGHDT, CDR2 YNNKEL (reference sequence). The CDR3 region is CASSPTEAGDQETQYF. The CDR3 bases are TGTGCCAGCAGCCCCACTGAAGCGGGCGACCAAGAGACCCAGTACTTC.

The chain couples TRBV5-1 to TRBJ2-1, with D possibly matching TRBD2 (5 bases). Per the germline V gene, CDR1 is SGHRS and CDR2 is YFSETQ. The CDR3 loop spans 14 amino acids. V was trimmed by 0 bases and J by 7 bases, leaving 11 bases between them. The CDR3 spells CASSLVSVGNEQFF. The CDR3 bases are TGCGCCAGCAGCTTGGTTAGCGTTGGGAATGAGCAGTTCTTC. The full variable domain, with the rest looked up from reference TRBV5-1 and TRBJ2-1, is KAGVTQTPRYLIKTRGQQVTLSCSPISGHRSVSWYQQTPGQGLQFLFEYFSETQRNKGNFPGRFSGRQFSNSRSEMNVSTLELGDSALYLCASSLVSVGNEQFFGPGTRLTVL.

This clone was detected only a few times. This chain's CDR3 is CAIMGDFGTEQFF. In DNA form, the CDR3 reads TGTGCCATCATGGGAGATTTTGGTACTGAGCAGTTCTTC. The chain uses TRBV28 and TRBJ2-1; weak D call: TRBD2 (5 bases). The CDR3 contains 13 residues. Trimming left V 10 bases short and J 9 bases short, with 19 bases between. Germline V gene lookup returns CDR1 MDHEN and CDR2 SYDVKM. The variable domain in full, completed from reference TRBV28 and TRBJ2-1, reads DVKVTQSSRYLVKRTGEKVFLECVQDMDHENMFWYRQDPGLGLRLIYFSYDVKMKEKGDIPEGYSVSREKKERFSLILESASTNQTSMYLCAIMGDFGTEQFFGPGTRLTVL.

The chain uses TRBV28 and TRBJ2-7; a weak D match, TRBD1 (6 bases). V was trimmed by 10 bases and J by 0 bases, leaving 16 bases between them. The CDR3 contains 14 residues. Germline V lookup: CDR1 MDHEN, CDR2 SYDVKM. Here the CDR3 reads CATLPGTFSYEQYF. CDR3 bases: TGTGCCACCCTCCCCGGGACATTCTCCTACGAGCAGTACTTC.

The chain carries TRBV12-2 and TRBJ2-7; the tabulated D call, TRBD2, remains unverified against the DNA. TRBV12-2 is recorded as a pseudogene. The CDR3 loop spans 15 amino acids. The chain's CDR3 is CASRFRAGAEYEQYF. CDR3 sequence (DNA): TGTGCAAGTCGCTTTCGAGCGGGAGCGGAGTACGAGCAGTACTTC.

About this clone itself: One end of the junction fails to match germline, which may point to a read error. The chain employs TRBV6-6 and TRBJ1-1; possible D gene TRBD1, 6 bases. The CDR3 extends over 11 amino acids. Per the germline V gene, CDR1 is MNHNY and CDR2 is SVGAGI (reference sequence). CDR3: CASSYATEGVF. Written as DNA, the CDR3 is TGTGCCAGCAGTTACGCGACCGAGGGGGTCTTT.

In this sample, this clone turned up once. The chain is built from TRBV10-2 and TRBJ2-2; weak D call: TRBD2 (5 bases). V dropped 6 bases and J dropped 4 bases, with 9 bases sitting between them. In germline, CDR1 is WSHSY, CDR2 SAAADI. The CDR3 is made up of 13 amino acids. CDR3 sequence: CASSDRGTGELFF. The CDR3 coding sequence is TGCGCCAGCAGCGATCGGGGCACCGGGGAGCTGTTTTTT.